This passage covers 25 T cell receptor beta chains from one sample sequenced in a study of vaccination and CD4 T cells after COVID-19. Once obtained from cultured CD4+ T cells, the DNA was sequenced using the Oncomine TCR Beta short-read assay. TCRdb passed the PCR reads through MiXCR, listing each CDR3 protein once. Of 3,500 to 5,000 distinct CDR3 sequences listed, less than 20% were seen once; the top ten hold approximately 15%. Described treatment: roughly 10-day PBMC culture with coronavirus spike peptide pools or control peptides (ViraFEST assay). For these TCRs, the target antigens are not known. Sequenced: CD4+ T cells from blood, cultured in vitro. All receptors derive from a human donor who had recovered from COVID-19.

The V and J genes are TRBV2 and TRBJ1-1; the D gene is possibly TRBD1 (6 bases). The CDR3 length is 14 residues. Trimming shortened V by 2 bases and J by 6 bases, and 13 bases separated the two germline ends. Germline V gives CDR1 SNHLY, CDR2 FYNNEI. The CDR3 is CASSEQGFEAEAFF. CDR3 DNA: TGTGCCAGCAGTGAACAGGGGTTCGAGGCTGAAGCTTTCTTT.

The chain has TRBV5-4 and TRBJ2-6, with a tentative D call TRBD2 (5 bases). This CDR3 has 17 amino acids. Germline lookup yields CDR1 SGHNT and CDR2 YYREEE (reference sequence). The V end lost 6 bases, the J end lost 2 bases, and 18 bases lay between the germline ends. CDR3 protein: CASTDYLGGAGANVLTF. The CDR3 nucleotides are TGTGCCAGCACCGACTATCTTGGTGGCGCTGGGGCCAACGTCCTGACTTTC. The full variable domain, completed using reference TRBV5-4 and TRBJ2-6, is ETGVTQSPTHLIKTRGQQVTLRCSSQSGHNTVSWYQQALGQGPQFIFQYYREEENGRGNFPPRFSGLQFPNYSSELNVNALELDDSALYLCASTDYLGGAGANVLTFGAGSRLTVL.

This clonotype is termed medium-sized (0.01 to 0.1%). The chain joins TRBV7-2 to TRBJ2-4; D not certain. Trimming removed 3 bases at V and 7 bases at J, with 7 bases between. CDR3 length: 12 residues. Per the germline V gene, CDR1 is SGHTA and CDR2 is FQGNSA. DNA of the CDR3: TGTGCCAGCAGCTTCGCGAGTAACATTCAGTACTTC. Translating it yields CASSFASNIQYF.

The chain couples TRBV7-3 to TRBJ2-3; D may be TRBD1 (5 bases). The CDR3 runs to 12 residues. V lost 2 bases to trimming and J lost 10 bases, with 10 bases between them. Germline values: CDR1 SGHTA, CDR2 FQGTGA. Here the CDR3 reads CASSLGGAAQYF. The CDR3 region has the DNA TGTGCCAGCAGCTTAGGTGGGGCTGCGCAGTATTTT. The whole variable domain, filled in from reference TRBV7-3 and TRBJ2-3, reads GAGVSQTPSNKVTEKGKYVELRCDPISGHTALYWYRQSLGQGPEFLIYFQGTGAADDSGLPNDRFFAVRPEGSVSTLKIQRTERGDSAVYLCASSLGGAAQYFGPGTRLTVL.

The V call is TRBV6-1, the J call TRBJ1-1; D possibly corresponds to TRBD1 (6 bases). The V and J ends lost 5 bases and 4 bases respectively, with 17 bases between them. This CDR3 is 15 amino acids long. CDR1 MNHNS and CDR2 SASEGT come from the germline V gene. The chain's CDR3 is CASSPPSRGGTEAFF. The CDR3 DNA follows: TGTGCCAGCAGTCCCCCCTCGAGAGGGGGCACTGAAGCTTTCTTT.

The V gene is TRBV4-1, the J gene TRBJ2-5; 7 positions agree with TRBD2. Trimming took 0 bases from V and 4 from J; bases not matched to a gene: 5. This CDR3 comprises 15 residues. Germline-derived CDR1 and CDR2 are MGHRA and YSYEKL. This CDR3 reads CASSQDGGGGETQYF. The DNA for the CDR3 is TGCGCCAGCAGCCAAGATGGGGGGGGAGGAGAGACCCAGTACTTC.

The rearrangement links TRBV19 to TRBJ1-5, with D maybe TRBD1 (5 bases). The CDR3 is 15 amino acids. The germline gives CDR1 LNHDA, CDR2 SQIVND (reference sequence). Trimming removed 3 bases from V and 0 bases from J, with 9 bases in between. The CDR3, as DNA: TGTGCCAGTAGTATGGGGGGGAATAGCAATCAGCCCCAGCATTTT. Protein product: CASSMGGNSNQPQHF.

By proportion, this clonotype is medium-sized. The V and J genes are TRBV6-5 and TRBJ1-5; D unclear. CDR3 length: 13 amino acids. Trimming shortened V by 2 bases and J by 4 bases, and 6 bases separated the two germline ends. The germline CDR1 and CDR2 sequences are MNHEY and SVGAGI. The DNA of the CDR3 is TGTGCCAGCAGTTACCAACAGAATCAGCCCCAGCATTTT. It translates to CASSYQQNQPQHF.

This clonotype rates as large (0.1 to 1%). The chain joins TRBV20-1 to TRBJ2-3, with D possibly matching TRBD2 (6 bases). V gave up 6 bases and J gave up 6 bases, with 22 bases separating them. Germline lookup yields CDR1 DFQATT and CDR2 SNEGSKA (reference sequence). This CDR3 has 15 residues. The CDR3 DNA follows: TGCAGTGCCCCGAGCCCCTGGAGGGCGGGGGATACGCAGTATTTT. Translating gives CSAPSPWRAGDTQYF.

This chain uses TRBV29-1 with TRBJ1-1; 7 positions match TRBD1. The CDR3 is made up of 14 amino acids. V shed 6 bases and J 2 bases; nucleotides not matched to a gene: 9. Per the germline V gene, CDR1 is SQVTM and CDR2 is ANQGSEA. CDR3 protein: CSVRGGRGNTEAFF. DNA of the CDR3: TGCAGCGTCAGGGGGGGGAGGGGAAACACTGAAGCTTTCTTT.

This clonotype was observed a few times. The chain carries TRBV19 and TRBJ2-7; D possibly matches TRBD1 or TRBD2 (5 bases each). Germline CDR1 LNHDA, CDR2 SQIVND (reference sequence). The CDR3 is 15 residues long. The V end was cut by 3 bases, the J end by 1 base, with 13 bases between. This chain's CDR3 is CASSMSAGSSYEQYF. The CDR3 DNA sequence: TGTGCCAGTAGTATGTCGGCAGGGAGTTCCTACGAGCAGTACTTC.

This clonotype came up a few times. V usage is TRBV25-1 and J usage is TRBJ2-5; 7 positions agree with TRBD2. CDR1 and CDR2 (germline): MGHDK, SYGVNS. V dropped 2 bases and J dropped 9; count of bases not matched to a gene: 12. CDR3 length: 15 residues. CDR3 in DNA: TGTGCCAGCAGTGAAGTTGACAGAGCGGCGGGAGCCCAGTACTTC. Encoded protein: CASSEVDRAAGAQYF.

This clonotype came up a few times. CDR3 DNA sequence: TGCAGTGCTAGACGACAGGCAGGGAGCACTGAAGCTTTCTTT. Translating it yields CSARRQAGSTEAFF. This chain joins TRBV20-1 and TRBJ1-1; tentative D call: TRBD1 (6 bases). The CDR3 is 14 amino acids. V lost 2 bases, J lost 4 bases, and 14 bases lay in between. Germline loops: CDR1 DFQATT, CDR2 SNEGSKA (reference sequence).

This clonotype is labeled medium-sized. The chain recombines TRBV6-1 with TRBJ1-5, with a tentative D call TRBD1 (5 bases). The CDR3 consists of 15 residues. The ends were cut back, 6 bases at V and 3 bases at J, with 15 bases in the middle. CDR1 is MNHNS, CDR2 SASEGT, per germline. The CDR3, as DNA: TGTGCCAGCAGCGGTGGGCAGGGTTACAATCAGCCCCAGCATTTT. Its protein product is CASSGGQGYNQPQHF.

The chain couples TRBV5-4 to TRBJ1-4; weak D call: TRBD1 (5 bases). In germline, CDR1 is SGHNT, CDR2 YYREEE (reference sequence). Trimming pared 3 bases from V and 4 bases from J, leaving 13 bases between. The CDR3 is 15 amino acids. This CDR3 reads CASSWSTGDNEKLFF. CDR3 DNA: TGTGCCAGCAGCTGGTCGACGGGGGATAATGAAAAACTGTTTTTT. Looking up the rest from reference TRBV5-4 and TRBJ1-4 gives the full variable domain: ETGVTQSPTHLIKTRGQQVTLRCSSQSGHNTVSWYQQALGQGPQFIFQYYREEENGRGNFPPRFSGLQFPNYSSELNVNALELDDSALYLCASSWSTGDNEKLFFGSGTQLSVL.

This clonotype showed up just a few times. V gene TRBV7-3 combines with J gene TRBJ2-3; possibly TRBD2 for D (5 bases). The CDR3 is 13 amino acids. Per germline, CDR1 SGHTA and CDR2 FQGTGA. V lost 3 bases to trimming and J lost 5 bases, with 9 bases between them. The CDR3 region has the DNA TGTGCCAGCAGCTTTGGTGGAGGAGATACGCAGTATTTT. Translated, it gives CASSFGGGDTQYF. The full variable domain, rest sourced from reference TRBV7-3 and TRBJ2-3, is GAGVSQTPSNKVTEKGKYVELRCDPISGHTALYWYRQSLGQGPEFLIYFQGTGAADDSGLPNDRFFAVRPEGSVSTLKIQRTERGDSAVYLCASSFGGGDTQYFGPGTRLTVL.

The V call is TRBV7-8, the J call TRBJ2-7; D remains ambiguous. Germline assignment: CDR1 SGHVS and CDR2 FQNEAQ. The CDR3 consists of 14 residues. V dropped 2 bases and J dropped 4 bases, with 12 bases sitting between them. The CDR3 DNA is TGTGCCAGCAGCTTATATGCCCAATCGTACGAGCAGTACTTC. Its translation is CASSLYAQSYEQYF.

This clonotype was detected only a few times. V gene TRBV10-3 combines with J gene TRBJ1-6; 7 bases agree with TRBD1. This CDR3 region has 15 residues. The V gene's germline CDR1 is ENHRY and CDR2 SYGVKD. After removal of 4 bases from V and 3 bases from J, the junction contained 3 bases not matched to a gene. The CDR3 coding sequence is TGTGCCATCAGTGGACAGGGTGACTATAATTCACCCCTCCACTTT. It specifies CAISGQGDYNSPLHF.

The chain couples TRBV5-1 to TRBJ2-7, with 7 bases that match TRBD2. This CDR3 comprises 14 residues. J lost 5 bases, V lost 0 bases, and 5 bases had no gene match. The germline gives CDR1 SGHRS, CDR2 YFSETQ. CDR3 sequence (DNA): TGCGCCAGCAGCTTGGATAGGGAGGGTGACGAGCAGTACTTC. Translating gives CASSLDREGDEQYF.

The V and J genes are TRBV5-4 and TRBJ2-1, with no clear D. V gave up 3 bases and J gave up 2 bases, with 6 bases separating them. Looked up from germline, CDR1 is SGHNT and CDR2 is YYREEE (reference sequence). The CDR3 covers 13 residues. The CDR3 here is CASSSMTYNEQFF. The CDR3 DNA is TGTGCCAGCAGCTCCATGACCTACAATGAGCAGTTCTTC. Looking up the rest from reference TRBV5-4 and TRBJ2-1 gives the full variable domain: ETGVTQSPTHLIKTRGQQVTLRCSSQSGHNTVSWYQQALGQGPQFIFQYYREEENGRGNFPPRFSGLQFPNYSSELNVNALELDDSALYLCASSSMTYNEQFFGPGTRLTVL.

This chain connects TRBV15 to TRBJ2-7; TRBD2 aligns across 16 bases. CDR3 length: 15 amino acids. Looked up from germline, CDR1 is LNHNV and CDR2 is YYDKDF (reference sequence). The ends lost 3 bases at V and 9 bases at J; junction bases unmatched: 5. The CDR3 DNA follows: TGTGCCACCAGCAGGGGGACTAGCGGGGGGGCAAGGCAGTACTTC. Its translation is CATSRGTSGGARQYF. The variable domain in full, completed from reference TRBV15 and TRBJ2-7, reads DAMVIQNPRYQVTQFGKPVTLSCSQTLNHNVMYWYQQKSSQAPKLLFHYYDKDFNNEADTPDNFQSRRPNTSFCFLDIRSPGLGDTAMYLCATSRGTSGGARQYFGPGTRLTVT.

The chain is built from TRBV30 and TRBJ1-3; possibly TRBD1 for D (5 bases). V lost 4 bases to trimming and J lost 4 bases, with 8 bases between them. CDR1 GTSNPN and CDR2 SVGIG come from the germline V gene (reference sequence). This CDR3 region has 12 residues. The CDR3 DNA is TGTGCCTGGAAGGCAGGGGGAAACACCATATATTTT. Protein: CAWKAGGNTIYF.

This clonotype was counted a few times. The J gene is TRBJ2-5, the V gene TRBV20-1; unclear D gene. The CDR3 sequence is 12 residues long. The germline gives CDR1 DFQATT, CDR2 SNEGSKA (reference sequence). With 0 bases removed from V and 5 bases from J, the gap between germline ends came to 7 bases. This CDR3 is CSARDVSETQYF. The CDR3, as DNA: TGCAGTGCTAGAGATGTTTCGGAGACCCAGTACTTC.

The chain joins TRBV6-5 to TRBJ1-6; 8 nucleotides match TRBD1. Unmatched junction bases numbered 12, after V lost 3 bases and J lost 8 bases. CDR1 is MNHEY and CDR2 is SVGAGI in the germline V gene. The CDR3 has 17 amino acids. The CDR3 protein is CASSYAPGYRGDSPLHF. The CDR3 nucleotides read TGTGCCAGCAGTTATGCCCCAGGGTACAGGGGGGATTCACCCCTCCACTTT.

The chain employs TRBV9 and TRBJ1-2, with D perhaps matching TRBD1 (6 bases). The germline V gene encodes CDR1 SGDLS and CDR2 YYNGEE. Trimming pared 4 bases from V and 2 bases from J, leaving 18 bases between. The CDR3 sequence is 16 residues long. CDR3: CASSPALDRPNYGYTF. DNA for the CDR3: TGTGCCAGCAGCCCGGCCCTGGACAGACCAAACTATGGCTACACCTTC.